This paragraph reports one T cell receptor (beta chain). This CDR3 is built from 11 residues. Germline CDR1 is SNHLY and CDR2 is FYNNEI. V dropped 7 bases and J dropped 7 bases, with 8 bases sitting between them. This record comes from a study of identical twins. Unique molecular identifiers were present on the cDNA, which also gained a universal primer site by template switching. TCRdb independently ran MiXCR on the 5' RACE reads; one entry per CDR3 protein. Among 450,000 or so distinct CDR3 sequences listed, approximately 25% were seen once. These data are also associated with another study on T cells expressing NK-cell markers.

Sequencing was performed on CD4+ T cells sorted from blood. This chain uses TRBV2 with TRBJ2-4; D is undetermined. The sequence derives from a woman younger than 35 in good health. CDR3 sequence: CASTPGNIQYF. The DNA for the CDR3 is TGTGCCAGCACACCCGGGAACATTCAGTACTTC.